These 11 T cell receptor beta chains share one sample of origin, sequenced in a study of T cell responses to AZD1222 COVID-19 vaccine. Clones were read by immunoSEQ multiplex PCR, and TCRdb kept only the in-frame ones, dropping some. The table lists about 89,000 clones, around 84% of them singletons. The starting material was peripheral blood, obtained 28 days after the second AZD1222 dose. Every receptor here comes from an adult who received the AZD1222 COVID-19 vaccine.

This clone was counted a single time. The chain employs TRBV5-1 and TRBJ2-7; 9 positions match TRBD2. The V and J ends lost 4 bases and 2 bases, in that order; junction bases with no gene match: 10. The length of the CDR3 is 16 residues. Germline assignment: CDR1 SGHRS and CDR2 YFSETQ. Written as DNA, the CDR3 is TGCGCCAGCAGCCTGGCGGGAGGGGTGAGTACCTACGAGCAGTACTTC. The encoded protein is CASSLAGGVSTYEQYF.

The chain recombines TRBV7-2 with TRBJ1-2; 7 nucleotides agree with TRBD1. This CDR3 spans 17 amino acids. CDR1 is SGHTA, CDR2 FQGNSA, per germline. V trimming: 2 bases; J trimming: 3 bases; junction bases outside the gene matches: 12. Here the CDR3 DNA reads TGTGCCAGCAGCTTATTGGCAGGGGGTCAGGGATACTATGGCTACACCTTC. Protein: CASSLLAGGQGYYGYTF.

This clone was picked up a small number of times. The chain carries TRBV28 and TRBJ2-1; tentatively, D is TRBD1 (5 bases). Germline assignment: CDR1 MDHEN and CDR2 SYDVKM. CDR3 length: 14 residues. The ends were cut back, 2 bases at V and 10 bases at J, with 15 bases in the middle. The CDR3 region has the DNA TGTGCCAGCAGTTTAAGGGGTCCAACCACCGAGCAGTTCTTC. Amino acid sequence: CASSLRGPTTEQFF.

The chain recombines TRBV30 with TRBJ2-1, with 9 nucleotides matching TRBD2. V trimming: 2 bases; J trimming: 9 bases; junction bases outside the gene matches: 8. The germline V gene has CDR1 GTSNPN and CDR2 SVGIG (reference sequence). The CDR3 length is 14 residues. The CDR3 region has the DNA TGTGCCTGGAGTCACTTCGCGGGAGGGAGTGAGCAGTTCTTC. Translation gives CAWSHFAGGSEQFF.

This chain connects TRBV20-1 to TRBJ1-1, with 8 bases matching TRBD1. Trimming cost V 3 bases and J 3 bases; bases outside gene matches: 3. Germline loops: CDR1 DFQATT, CDR2 SNEGSKA (reference sequence). CDR3 size: 13 residues. CDR3 bases: TGCAGTGCTAGTCAGGGGGCGTACACTGAAGCTTTCTTT. Amino acids: CSASQGAYTEAFF.

V is TRBV7-2 and J is TRBJ1-1; 7 bases agree with TRBD1. Trimming removed 5 bases from V and 5 bases from J; junction bases left unmatched: 5. The CDR3 length is 13 residues. CDR1 and CDR2 (germline): SGHTA, FQGNSA. CDR3 residues: CASSTRQGTEAFF. DNA of the CDR3: TGTGCCAGCAGCACCCGACAGGGAACTGAAGCTTTCTTT.

V is TRBV19 and J is TRBJ2-7; D is ambiguous. Germline lookup yields CDR1 LNHDA and CDR2 SQIVND (reference sequence). Trimming left V 3 bases short and J 5 bases short, with 14 bases between. The CDR3 is 14 residues long. CDR3 amino acids: CASSMGRSSHEQYF. The CDR3 DNA reads as TGTGCCAGTAGTATGGGAAGATCTTCCCACGAGCAGTACTTC.

The V gene is TRBV28, the J gene TRBJ2-1; possibly TRBD1 or TRBD2 for D (5 bases each). V was shortened by 6 bases and J by 2 bases, with 11 bases between the two germline ends. CDR3 length: 14 residues. The V gene's germline CDR1 is MDHEN and CDR2 SYDVKM. The CDR3 coding sequence is TGTGCCAGCAGGATGGGACGGGCCTACAATGAGCAGTTCTTC. This translates into CASRMGRAYNEQFF.

The chain is built from TRBV5-1 and TRBJ2-7; 8 positions agree with TRBD1. The V gene end was trimmed by 1 base and the J gene end by 3 bases; junction bases not matched to a gene: 3. This CDR3 comprises 14 residues. Germline V CDR1 and CDR2: SGHRS, YFSETQ. The CDR3 loop is CASSLTTGGYEQYF. The CDR3 DNA sequence: TGCGCCAGCAGCTTGACAACAGGGGGCTACGAGCAGTACTTC.

The chain links TRBV11-2 to TRBJ2-2; no clear D gene. There are 15 residues in the CDR3. V lost 1 base, J lost 0 bases, and 6 bases lay in between. Germline V gene sequence: CDR1 SGHAT, CDR2 FQNNGV. CDR3 residues: CASSLGYANTGELFF. Written as DNA, the CDR3 is TGTGCCAGCAGCTTAGGATATGCGAACACCGGGGAGCTGTTTTTT. The variable domain in full, completed from reference TRBV11-2 and TRBJ2-2, reads EAGVAQSPRYKIIEKRQSVAFWCNPISGHATLYWYQQILGQGPKLLIQFQNNGVVDDSQLPKDRFSAERLKGVDSTLKIQPAKLEDSAVYLCASSLGYANTGELFFGEGSRLTVL.

The J gene is TRBJ2-3, the V gene TRBV27; 10 bases align to TRBD2. Germline CDR1 and CDR2: MNHEY and SMNVEV (reference sequence). Trimming at V came to 5 bases and at J to 1 base, leaving 6 bases not matched to a gene. The CDR3 has 16 residues. The DNA for the CDR3 is TGTGCCAGCAGTCATGGGACTAGCGACGGCACAGATACGCAGTATTTT. Amino acids: CASSHGTSDGTDTQYF.